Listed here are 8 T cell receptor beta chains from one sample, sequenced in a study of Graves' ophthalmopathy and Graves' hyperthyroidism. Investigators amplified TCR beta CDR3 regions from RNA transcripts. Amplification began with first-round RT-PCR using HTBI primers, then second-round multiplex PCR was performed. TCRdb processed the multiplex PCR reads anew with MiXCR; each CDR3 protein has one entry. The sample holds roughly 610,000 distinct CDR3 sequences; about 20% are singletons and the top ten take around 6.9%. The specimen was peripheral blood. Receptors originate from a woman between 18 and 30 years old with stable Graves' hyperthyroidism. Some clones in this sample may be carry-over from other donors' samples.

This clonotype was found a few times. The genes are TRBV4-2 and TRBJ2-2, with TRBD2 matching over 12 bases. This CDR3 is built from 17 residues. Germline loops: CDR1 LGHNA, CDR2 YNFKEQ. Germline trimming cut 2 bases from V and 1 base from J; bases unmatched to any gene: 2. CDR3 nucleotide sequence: TGTGCCAGCAGCCAACCGACTAGCGGGGGGAACACCGGGGAGCTGTTTTTT. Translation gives CASSQPTSGGNTGELFF.

For the CDR3, the DNA is TGCGCCAGCAGCTTGGGGGACCTTCGGACCTACGAGCAGTACTTC. This encodes CASSLGDLRTYEQYF. The chain employs TRBV5-1 and TRBJ2-7; D may match TRBD1 or TRBD2 (5 bases each). This CDR3 spans 15 amino acids. Germline V gene data show CDR1 as SGHRS and CDR2 as YFSETQ. V lost 0 bases, J lost 2 bases, and 12 bases lay in between. Combining the CDR3 with reference TRBV5-1 and TRBJ2-7 gives the whole variable domain KAGVTQTPRYLIKTRGQQVTLSCSPISGHRSVSWYQQTPGQGLQFLFEYFSETQRNKGNFPGRFSGRQFSNSRSEMNVSTLELGDSALYLCASSLGDLRTYEQYFGPGTRLTVT.

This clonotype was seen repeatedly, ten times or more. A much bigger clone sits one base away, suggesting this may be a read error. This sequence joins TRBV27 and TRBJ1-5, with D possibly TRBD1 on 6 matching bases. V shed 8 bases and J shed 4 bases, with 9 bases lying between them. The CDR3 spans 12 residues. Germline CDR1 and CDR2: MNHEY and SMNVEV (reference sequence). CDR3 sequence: CASGGRNQPQHF. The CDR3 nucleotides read TGTGCCAGCGGGGGCAGGAATCAGCCCCAGCATTTT.

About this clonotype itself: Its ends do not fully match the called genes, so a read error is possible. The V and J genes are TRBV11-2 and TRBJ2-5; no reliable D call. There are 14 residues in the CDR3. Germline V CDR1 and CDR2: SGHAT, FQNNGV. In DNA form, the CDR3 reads TGTGGCAGCAGCCTATGGGGATTCCAAGAGACCCAGTACTTC. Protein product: CGSSLWGFQETQYF.

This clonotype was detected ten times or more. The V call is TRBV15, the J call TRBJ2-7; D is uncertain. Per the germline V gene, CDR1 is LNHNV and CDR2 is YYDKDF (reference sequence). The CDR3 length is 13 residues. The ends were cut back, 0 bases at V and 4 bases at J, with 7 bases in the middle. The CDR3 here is CATSRELVYEQYF. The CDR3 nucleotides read TGTGCCACCAGCAGAGAATTGGTGTACGAGCAGTACTTC.

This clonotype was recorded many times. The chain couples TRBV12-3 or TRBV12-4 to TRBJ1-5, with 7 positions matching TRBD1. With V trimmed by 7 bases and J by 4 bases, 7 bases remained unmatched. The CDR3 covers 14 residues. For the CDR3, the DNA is TGTGCCAGCACCCTAGGGACAGCTAATCAGCCCCAGCATTTT. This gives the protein CASTLGTANQPQHF.

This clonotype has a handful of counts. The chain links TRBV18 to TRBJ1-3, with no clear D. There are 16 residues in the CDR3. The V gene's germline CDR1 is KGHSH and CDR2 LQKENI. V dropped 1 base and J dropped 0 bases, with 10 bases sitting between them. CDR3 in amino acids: CASSPQDRVSGNTIYF. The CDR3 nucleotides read TGTGCCAGCTCACCACAGGATAGAGTCTCTGGAAACACCATATATTTT.

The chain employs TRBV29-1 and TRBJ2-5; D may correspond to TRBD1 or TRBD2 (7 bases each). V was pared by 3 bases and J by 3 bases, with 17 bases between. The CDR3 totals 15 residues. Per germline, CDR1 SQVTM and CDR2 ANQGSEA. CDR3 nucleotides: TGCAGCGTTGAGCCACGACAGGGAGGGAAAGAGACCCAGTACTTC. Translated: CSVEPRQGGKETQYF.